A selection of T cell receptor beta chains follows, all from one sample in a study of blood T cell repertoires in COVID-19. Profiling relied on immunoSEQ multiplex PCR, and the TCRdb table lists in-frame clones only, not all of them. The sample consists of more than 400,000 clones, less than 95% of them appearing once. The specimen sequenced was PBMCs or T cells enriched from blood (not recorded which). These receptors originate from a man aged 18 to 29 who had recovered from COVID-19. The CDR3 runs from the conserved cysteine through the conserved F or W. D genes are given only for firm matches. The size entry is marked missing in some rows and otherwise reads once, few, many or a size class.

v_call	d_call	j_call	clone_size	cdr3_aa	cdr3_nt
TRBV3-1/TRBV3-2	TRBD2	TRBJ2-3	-	CASSQGRTSGGSSDTQYF	TGTGCCAGCAGCCAAGGCAGGACTAGCGGAGGGTCTTCAGATACGCAGTATTTT
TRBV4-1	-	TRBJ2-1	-	CASSQDSGVSYNEQFF	TGCGCCAGCAGCCAAGATTCAGGGGTTTCCTACAATGAGCAGTTCTTC
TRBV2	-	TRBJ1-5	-	CASKFEDSNQPQHF	TGTGCCAGCAAGTTTGAGGATAGCAATCAGCCCCAGCATTTT
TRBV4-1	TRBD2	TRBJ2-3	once	CASSLRTSGKDTQYF	TGCGCCAGCAGCCTTCGGACTAGCGGGAAAGATACGCAGTATTTT
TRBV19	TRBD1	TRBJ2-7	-	CASSPGTASYEQYF	TGTGCCAGTAGCCCGGGGACAGCCTCCTACGAGCAGTACTTC
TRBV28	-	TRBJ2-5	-	CASRTGNQETQYF	TGTGCCAGCAGAACCGGGAATCAAGAGACCCAGTACTTC
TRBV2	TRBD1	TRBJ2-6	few	CASSEDRAGANVLTF	TGTGCCAGCAGTGAGGACAGGGCTGGGGCCAACGTCCTGACTTTC
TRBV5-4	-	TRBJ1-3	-	CASSLQGNGNTIYF	TGTGCCAGCAGCCTCCAGGGAAATGGAAACACCATATATTTT
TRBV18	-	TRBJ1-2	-	CASSPNRVNYGYTF	TGTGCCAGCTCACCAAACAGGGTTAACTATGGCTACACCTTC
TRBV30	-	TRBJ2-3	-	CAWSAAVSTDTQYF	TGTGCCTGGAGTGCAGCGGTTAGCACAGATACGCAGTATTTT
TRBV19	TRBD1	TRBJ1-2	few	CASHQWPGGDGYTF	TGTGCCAGCCACCAGTGGCCAGGGGGAGATGGCTACACCTTC
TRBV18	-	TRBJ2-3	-	CASSPRYKRKHTDTQYF	TGTGCCAGCTCACCACGCTACAAGCGGAAGCACACAGATACGCAGTATTTT
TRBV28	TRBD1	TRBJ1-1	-	CASSYGTGRPEAFF	TGTGCCAGCAGTTACGGGACAGGGCGGCCTGAAGCTTTCTTT
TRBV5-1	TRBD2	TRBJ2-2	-	CASSLGRLAGVNTGELFF	TGCGCCAGCAGCTTGGGCAGGCTAGCGGGAGTAAACACCGGGGAGCTGTTTTTT
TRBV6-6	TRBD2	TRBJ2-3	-	CASTQGRGRVVDTQYF	TGTGCCAGCACCCAAGGGCGCGGGAGGGTAGTGGATACGCAGTATTTT
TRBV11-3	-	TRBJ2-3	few	CASSFSGSTDTQYF	TGTGCCAGCAGCTTTTCCGGTAGCACAGATACGCAGTATTTT
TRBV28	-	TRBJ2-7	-	CASRGRTYEQYF	TGTGCCAGCAGGGGGCGAACCTACGAGCAGTACTTC
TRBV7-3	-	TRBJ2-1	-	CASSLSAGPQFF	TGTGCCAGCAGCCTCTCTGCAGGTCCGCAGTTCTTC
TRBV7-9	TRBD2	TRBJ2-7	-	CASRLSGSSYEQYF	TGTGCCAGCAGATTGAGCGGGAGCTCCTACGAGCAGTACTTC
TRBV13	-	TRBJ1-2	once	CASSLGIRSGLRGGGYTF	TGTGCCAGCAGCTTAGGAATTAGATCCGGACTCCGCGGAGGCGGCTACACCTTC
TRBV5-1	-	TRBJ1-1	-	CASSQGGAVNTEAFF	TGCGCCAGCAGCCAGGGTGGGGCGGTGAACACTGAAGCTTTCTTT
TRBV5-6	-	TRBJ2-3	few	CASSFFPYTDTQYF	TGTGCCAGCAGCTTTTTCCCGTACACAGATACGCAGTATTTT
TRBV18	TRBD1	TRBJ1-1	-	CASSPIGDRGGTEAFF	TGTGCCAGCTCACCAATTGGAGACAGGGGGGGTACTGAAGCTTTCTTT
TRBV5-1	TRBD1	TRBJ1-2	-	CASSGRDRELNYGYTF	TGCGCCAGCAGCGGGCGTGACAGGGAACTAAACTATGGCTACACCTTC
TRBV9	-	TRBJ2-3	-	CASSVDVTSTDTQYF	TGTGCCAGCAGCGTAGACGTTACTAGCACAGATACGCAGTATTTT
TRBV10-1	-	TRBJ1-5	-	CASSELRDQPQHF	TGCGCCAGCAGTGAGCTTAGAGATCAGCCCCAGCATTTT
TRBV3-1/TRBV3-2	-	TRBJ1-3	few	CASSQSSSGNTIYF	TGTGCCAGCAGCCAAAGTAGCTCTGGAAACACCATATATTTT
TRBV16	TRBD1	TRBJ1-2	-	CASSQSGTGAIGYTF	TGTGCCAGCAGCCAATCGGGGACAGGGGCTATCGGCTACACCTTC
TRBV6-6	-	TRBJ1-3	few	CASSYSKRGVGNTIYF	TGTGCCAGCAGTTACTCGAAACGCGGTGTAGGAAACACCATATATTTT
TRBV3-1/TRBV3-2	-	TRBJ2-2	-	CASSQAGINTGELFF	TGTGCCAGCAGCCAAGCTGGCATTAACACCGGGGAGCTGTTTTTT
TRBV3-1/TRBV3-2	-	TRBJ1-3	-	CASSAHGQLSGNTIYF	TGTGCCAGCAGCGCTCATGGACAACTCTCTGGAAACACCATATATTTT
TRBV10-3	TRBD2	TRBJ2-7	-	CAITTSGSGGTYEQYF	TGTGCCATCACCACTTCGGGGAGCGGGGGGACCTACGAGCAGTACTTC